Listed below are T cell receptor beta chains from one sample, sequenced in a study of cytomegalovirus exposure and HLA in healthy donors. The method was immunoSEQ multiplex PCR; TCRdb's version includes in-frame clones alone and lacks a portion of them. The table records fewer than 250,000 clones, approximately 83% of them present only once. Sequenced sample: PBMCs. Receptors were obtained from a woman aged 25-40 years in good health and CMV-seropositive. CDR3s include the opening cysteine and the closing phenylalanine or tryptophan. A D gene is named only where the DNA matches it firmly. Clone sizes are given selectively: once, few, many, or a class where the clone is expanded.

TRBV28	.	TRBJ1-1	.	CASNLQGNTEAFF	TGTGCCAGCAACCTACAGGGGAACACTGAAGCTTTCTTT
TRBV15	.	TRBJ1-5	.	CATSRDSRPNQPQHF	TGTGCCACCAGCAGAGATAGTAGACCGAATCAGCCCCAGCATTTT
TRBV27	.	TRBJ2-1	TRBD1	CASSYHGTGYNEQFF	TGTGCCAGCAGTTACCACGGGACAGGGTACAATGAGCAGTTCTTC
TRBV30	.	TRBJ2-1	.	CAWSLSQYNEQFF	TGTGCCTGGAGTCTATCCCAATACAATGAGCAGTTCTTC
TRBV18	.	TRBJ2-1	TRBD2	CASSQTSGRAKEQFF	TGTGCCAGCTCACAGACTAGCGGGAGGGCGAAGGAGCAGTTCTTC
TRBV20-1	.	TRBJ1-4	.	CSAGVGEKLFF	TGCAGTGCGGGGGTGGGGGAAAAACTGTTTTTT
TRBV27	.	TRBJ2-2	.	CASSLGGAAGELFF	TGTGCCAGCAGTTTAGGAGGGGCGGCCGGGGAGCTGTTTTTT
TRBV2	.	TRBJ2-1	.	CASPRGRESNEQFF	TGTGCCAGCCCTCGGGGTCGGGAATCCAATGAGCAGTTCTTC
TRBV7-9	.	TRBJ1-2	TRBD1	CASSLEGTQGTYGYTF	TGTGCCAGCAGCTTAGAGGGTACACAGGGGACTTATGGCTACACCTTC
TRBV2	.	TRBJ2-3	.	CASKAGVASTDTQYF	TGTGCCAGCAAGGCTGGGGTTGCTAGCACAGATACGCAGTATTTT
TRBV29-1	once	TRBJ1-1	.	CSVEEGRTEAFF	TGCAGCGTTGAAGAGGGGAGGACTGAAGCTTTCTTT
TRBV9	few	TRBJ1-1	.	CASSVVSGITEAFF	TGTGCCAGCAGCGTAGTGTCAGGGATCACTGAAGCTTTCTTT
TRBV12-5	.	TRBJ1-1	.	CASVLRATNTEAFF	TGTGCTAGTGTCCTGAGGGCAACGAACACTGAAGCTTTCTTT
TRBV10-3	.	TRBJ1-1	.	CAISESRRTEAFF	TGTGCCATCAGTGAGTCTAGACGGACTGAAGCTTTCTTT
TRBV6-1	.	TRBJ2-1	.	CASNQRSYNEQFF	TGTGCCAGCAATCAAAGGTCCTACAATGAGCAGTTCTTC
TRBV29-1	.	TRBJ1-4	.	CSVLGPGGEKLFF	TGCAGCGTCCTCGGACCGGGGGGTGAAAAACTGTTTTTT
TRBV2	.	TRBJ1-5	.	CASSGEGDQPQHF	TGTGCCAGCAGTGGAGAGGGTGATCAGCCCCAGCATTTT
TRBV7-7	.	TRBJ2-2	TRBD2	CASSPTIGVAGENGELFF	TGTGCTAGCAGCCCCACTATCGGGGTAGCGGGAGAGAACGGGGAGCTGTTTTTT
TRBV5-1	.	TRBJ2-4	TRBD1	CASSTGQEENIQYF	TGCGCCAGCAGCACCGGACAGGAAGAAAACATTCAGTACTTC
TRBV2	.	TRBJ2-7	.	CASSDKGGTARSYEQYF	TGTGCCAGCAGTGATAAAGGGGGGACAGCACGCTCCTACGAGCAGTACTTC
TRBV27	.	TRBJ1-1	TRBD1	CASSPLNRGGGTEAFF	TGTGCCAGCAGTCCATTAAACAGGGGCGGGGGGACTGAAGCTTTCTTT
TRBV11-3	.	TRBJ2-7	.	CASSPGRGRNEQYF	TGTGCCAGCAGCCCCGGACGGGGACGGAACGAGCAGTACTTC
TRBV6-5	.	TRBJ2-7	.	CASRARGVHEQYF	TGTGCCAGCCGGGCCAGGGGTGTCCACGAGCAGTACTTC
TRBV13	.	TRBJ2-7	TRBD1	CASSLANSGTGKGEQYF	TGTGCCAGCAGCTTAGCAAACTCCGGGACAGGGAAGGGGGAGCAGTACTTC
TRBV5-1	.	TRBJ2-5	.	CASSLSGETQYF	TGCGCCAGCAGCTTGTCAGGAGAGACCCAGTACTTC